A selection of T cell receptor beta chains follows, all from one sample in a study of CD8 T cells in ankylosing spondylitis. TCRdb called the 5' RACE reads again in MiXCR, with one record for every CDR3 protein. The sample has some 340,000 distinct CDR3 sequences, over 12% seen once; the top ten hold approximately 1.1%. The sequenced material came from blood, either unsorted or a sorted T cell fraction (not recorded which). All receptors derive from a male donor with ankylosing spondylitis or in good health (not recorded which). Each CDR3 is given with its conserved first and last residue. D genes are given only for firm matches. Clone size is not always given. Where it is, it says once, few, many or a class for expanded clones.

cdr3_aa cdr3_nt j_call d_call v_call clone_size
CASRQGGTNEKLFF TGTGCCAGCAGACAAGGGGGAACTAATGAAAAACTGTTTTTT TRBJ1-4 - TRBV28 -
CASSPARQADSPLHF TGTGCCAGCTCACCTGCGCGGCAAGCGGATTCACCCCTCCACTTT TRBJ1-6 - TRBV18 -
CASSFRSEQFF TGTGCCAGCAGCTTTCGGAGCGAGCAGTTCTTC TRBJ2-1 - TRBV5-6 -
CASSRAEPTEAFF TGTGCCAGCAGCCGAGCTGAGCCCACTGAAGCTTTCTTT TRBJ1-1 - TRBV3-1 few
CATSGMNTEAFF TGTGCCACCTCCGGGATGAACACTGAAGCTTTCTTT TRBJ1-1 - TRBV19 -
CASSSTSGRNEQFF TGTGCCAGCAGTTCGACTAGCGGGAGGAATGAGCAGTTCTTC TRBJ2-1 TRBD2 TRBV6-5 few
CSAGTSGHLRNIQYF TGCAGTGCGGGGACTAGCGGGCATCTCAGAAACATTCAGTACTTC TRBJ2-4 TRBD2 TRBV20-1 few
CASSLGQGSSGANVLTF TGTGCCAGCAGCCTCGGGCAGGGGTCTTCTGGGGCCAACGTCCTGACTTTC TRBJ2-6 - TRBV7-2 many
CASSEGGLATEAFF TGTGCCAGCAGTGAAGGAGGGCTGGCCACTGAAGCTTTCTTT TRBJ1-1 - TRBV6-1 -
CASSSRDAGYNEQFF TGTGCCAGCAGCTCCCGGGACGCCGGGTACAATGAGCAGTTCTTC TRBJ2-1 - TRBV7-2 -
CASSLHPGSGRSGEQYF TGCGCCAGCAGCCTTCACCCGGGAAGCGGGAGGTCTGGCGAGCAGTACTTC TRBJ2-7 TRBD2 TRBV4-1 few
CASSNFGDTSTDTQYF TGTGCCAGCAGCAATTTTGGGGACACCAGCACAGATACGCAGTATTTT TRBJ2-3 - TRBV5-5 -
CATSRETPNYGYTF TGTGCCACCAGCAGAGAGACCCCTAACTATGGCTACACCTTC TRBJ1-2 - TRBV15 few
CASRRGPRGTQYF TGTGCCAGCAGGCGGGGTCCGCGTGGTACGCAGTATTTT TRBJ2-3 - TRBV6-1 once
CASSLGQGAITDTQYF TGCGCCAGCAGCTTGGGACAGGGGGCGATCACAGATACGCAGTATTTT TRBJ2-3 TRBD1 TRBV5-1 few
CASSQEGQFGNEQFF TGCGCCAGCAGCCAAGAAGGACAGTTCGGGAATGAGCAGTTCTTC TRBJ2-1 - TRBV4-1 few
CASTADSIIYGYTF TGTGCCAGCACTGCCGACTCTATTATCTATGGCTACACCTTC TRBJ1-2 - TRBV5-6 -
CASSPPGQVKETQYF TGTGCCAGCAGCCCTCCGGGACAGGTGAAAGAGACCCAGTACTTC TRBJ2-5 TRBD1 TRBV3-1 few
CSARDPGANTEAFF TGCAGTGCTAGAGATCCAGGGGCGAACACTGAAGCTTTCTTT TRBJ1-1 - TRBV20-1 few
CASSPQVTGYEQYF TGCGCCAGCAGCCCGCAGGTCACAGGTTACGAGCAGTACTTC TRBJ2-7 - TRBV4-1 few
CATSRDSGATYEQYF TGTGCCACCAGCAGAGATTCCGGGGCGACCTACGAGCAGTACTTC TRBJ2-7 - TRBV15 -
CASSLSGSPHEQYF TGTGCCAGCAGTTTAAGCGGGAGCCCCCACGAGCAGTACTTC TRBJ2-7 TRBD2 TRBV12-3/TRBV12-4 few
CSVGVVSTGELFF TGCAGCGTTGGTGTGGTCTCCACCGGGGAGCTGTTTTTT TRBJ2-2 - TRBV29-1 few
CASSPDGFYQETQYF TGTGCCAGCAGCCCCGACGGCTTCTACCAAGAGACCCAGTACTTC TRBJ2-5 - TRBV3-1 -
CASSFFGMNTEAFF TGTGCCAGCAGTTTTTTCGGGATGAACACTGAAGCTTTCTTT TRBJ1-1 - TRBV12-3/TRBV12-4 -
CSAPGPSVYNEQFF TGCAGTGCCCCTGGCCCCAGCGTATACAATGAGCAGTTCTTC TRBJ2-1 - TRBV20-1 -
CASSPGPGNAKNIQYF TGTGCCAGCAGTCCCGGGCCGGGGAACGCCAAAAACATTCAGTACTTC TRBJ2-4 - TRBV27 -
CASTSSYPGTDQPQHF TGTGCCAGCACTTCTAGTTATCCCGGGACAGATCAGCCCCAGCATTTT TRBJ1-5 TRBD1 TRBV7-9 -
CSASPGFGAFF TGCAGTGCCTCTCCAGGGTTCGGGGCTTTCTTT TRBJ1-1 - TRBV20-1 few
CSAILAGEPYEQYF TGCAGTGCCATCTTAGCGGGAGAACCCTACGAGCAGTACTTC TRBJ2-7 TRBD2 TRBV20-1 few
CASSIGQGNTEAFF TGTGCCAGCAGTATCGGACAGGGGAACACTGAAGCTTTCTTT TRBJ1-1 TRBD1 TRBV12-3/TRBV12-4 few
CATSSRTASTDTQYF TGTGCCACCAGCAGCAGGACGGCTAGCACAGATACGCAGTATTTT TRBJ2-3 - TRBV15 -
CASSSSGAYNEQFF TGTGCCAGCAGCTCTAGCGGGGCCTACAATGAGCAGTTCTTC TRBJ2-1 TRBD2 TRBV7-2 -
CASSLGQGVLQPQHF TGTGCCAGCAGCTTGGGACAGGGGGTCTTGCAGCCCCAGCATTTT TRBJ1-5 TRBD1 TRBV7-9 -
CASSLGQGASDTEAFF TGTGCCAGCAGCCTAGGACAGGGGGCATCTGACACTGAAGCTTTCTTT TRBJ1-1 TRBD1 TRBV12-3/TRBV12-4 -
CASSLAIQPLYEQYF TGCGCCAGCAGCTTAGCTATACAGCCCCTCTACGAGCAGTACTTC TRBJ2-7 - TRBV5-1 few
CASSLQAGDSYNEQFF TGTGCCAGCAGTCTCCAAGCGGGGGACTCCTACAATGAGCAGTTCTTC TRBJ2-1 TRBD2 TRBV6-1 -
CASSPADYNEQFF TGTGCCAGCAGTCCCGCTGACTACAATGAGCAGTTCTTC TRBJ2-1 - TRBV28 -
CAISELGLSSYEQYF TGTGCCATCAGTGAGCTGGGGTTAAGCTCCTACGAGCAGTACTTC TRBJ2-7 - TRBV10-3 many
CASSPRTEGGFLSNYGYTF TGCGCCAGCAGCCCCAGGACTGAAGGGGGGTTCCTATCTAACTATGGCTACACCTTC TRBJ1-2 - TRBV4-1 many
CASIGGTGGNTEAFF TGTGCCAGCATAGGGGGGACAGGAGGGAACACTGAAGCTTTCTTT TRBJ1-1 TRBD1 TRBV28 few
CAISDRQPLEETQYF TGTGCCATCAGTGACAGGCAGCCCCTCGAAGAGACCCAGTACTTC TRBJ2-5 - TRBV10-3 -
CSANTVRTDTQYF TGCAGTGCTAATACCGTTCGCACAGATACGCAGTATTTT TRBJ2-3 - TRBV20-1 -
CASSFNGNQPQHF TGTGCCAGCAGTTTTAACGGCAATCAGCCCCAGCATTTT TRBJ1-5 - TRBV12-3/TRBV12-4 -
CASRPDRGKYGYTF TGCGCCAGCAGGCCAGACAGGGGGAAGTATGGCTACACCTTC TRBJ1-2 TRBD1 TRBV10-2 many
CSAARGNDNEQFF TGCAGTGCCGCACGGGGGAATGACAATGAGCAGTTCTTC TRBJ2-1 - TRBV20-1 many
CASSPEWDRTYEQYF TGTGCCAGCAGCCCGGAGTGGGACAGAACCTACGAGCAGTACTTC TRBJ2-7 TRBD1 TRBV7-2 few
CSARGPNTGELFF TGCAGTGCTAGGGGACCTAACACCGGGGAGCTGTTTTTT TRBJ2-2 - TRBV20-1 many
CSARGETFSSYNEQFF TGCAGTGCTAGGGGGGAAACTTTTAGCTCCTACAATGAGCAGTTCTTC TRBJ2-1 - TRBV20-1 few
CASSYRASSYNEQFF TGTGCCAGCAGTTACAGGGCCAGCTCCTACAATGAGCAGTTCTTC TRBJ2-1 - TRBV6-2/TRBV6-3 few
CASSLRGSNTDTQYF TGTGCCAGCAGTTTAAGGGGTTCTAACACAGATACGCAGTATTTT TRBJ2-3 - TRBV27 few
CSARVYAASGTYEQYF TGCAGTGCTAGAGTGTATGCTGCGAGCGGGACATACGAGCAGTACTTC TRBJ2-7 - TRBV20-1 few
CASSLEAGLTEAFF TGTGCCAGCAGCTTGGAGGCAGGCCTTACTGAAGCTTTCTTT TRBJ1-1 - TRBV5-5 -
CASSLVQGGRITDTQYF TGTGCCAGCAGCTTAGTCCAGGGCGGGAGAATAACGGATACGCAGTATTTT TRBJ2-3 TRBD2 TRBV7-9 -
CASSRTSSYNEQFF TGTGCCAGCAGTCGGACTAGCTCCTACAATGAGCAGTTCTTC TRBJ2-1 TRBD2 TRBV12-3/TRBV12-4 few
CASSYSGTQYF TGTGCCAGCAGTTACTCGGGGACGCAGTATTTT TRBJ2-3 - TRBV6-5 -